This TCR beta chain was sequenced for a study of blood T cell repertoires in COVID-19. Germline loops: CDR1 SGHRS, CDR2 YFSETQ. V was cut by 0 bases and J by 4 bases, with 6 bases left in between. The CDR3 spans 13 residues. Cohorts were based on clinical histories the participants reported. Two negative PCRs, clearance, or symptom resolution were required of recovered Cohort 3 donors. The assay was immunoSEQ multiplex PCR, and TCRdb's table has in-frame clones only and misses some. This sample has about 130,000 clones, with approximately 86% found just once. The material sequenced was PBMCs or T cells enriched from blood (not recorded which). The TCR was taken from a woman aged 50 to 60 who had recovered from COVID-19. The chain is built from TRBV5-1 and TRBJ2-3, with D hard to call. In DNA form, the CDR3 reads TGCGCCAGCAGCTTGGGGCTAGCAGATACGCAGTATTTT. Translating gives CASSLGLADTQYF.